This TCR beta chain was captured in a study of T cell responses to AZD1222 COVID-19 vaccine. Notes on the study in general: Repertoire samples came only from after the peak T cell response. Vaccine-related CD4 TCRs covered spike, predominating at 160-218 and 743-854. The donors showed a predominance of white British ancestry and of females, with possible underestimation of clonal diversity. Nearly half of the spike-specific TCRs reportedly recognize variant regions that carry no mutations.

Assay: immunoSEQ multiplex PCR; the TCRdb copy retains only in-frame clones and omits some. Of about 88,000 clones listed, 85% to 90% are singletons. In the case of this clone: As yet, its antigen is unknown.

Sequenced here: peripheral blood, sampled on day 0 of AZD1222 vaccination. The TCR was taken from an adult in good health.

CDR3 protein: CASSSTGFPNEKLFF. The CDR3, as DNA: TGTGCCAGCTCATCGACAGGGTTTCCTAATGAAAAACTGTTTTTT. The genes are TRBV18 and TRBJ1-4; the match to TRBD1 covers 7 bases. CDR1 and CDR2 from the germline V gene are KGHSH and LQKENI. This CDR3 is built from 15 residues. V was clipped by 5 bases and J by 3 bases; unmatched bases: 6.